Given below is one T cell receptor beta chain in context. Its matching antigen is unknown. The CDR3 covers 13 residues. Unmatched junction bases numbered 5, after V lost 6 bases and J lost 5 bases. This record belongs to a study of T cell responses to AZD1222 COVID-19 vaccine. On the study more broadly: Investigators merged groups given second doses at roughly 4 or roughly 12 weeks.

Overall study findings and caveats: All repertoire sampling was performed exclusively after the peak T cell response. In a largely white British group with more females than males, clonal diversity was possibly underestimated. The study found Spike-specific TCR breadth and depth rose after two AZD1222 doses.

Sequencing used immunoSEQ multiplex PCR; TCRdb keeps in-frame clones, though not all of them. The data contain more than 100,000 clones, approximately 90% of them singletons. The starting material was peripheral blood, obtained on day 0 of AZD1222 vaccination. The chain employs TRBV12-3 or TRBV12-4 and TRBJ1-2, with 8 bases matching TRBD1. The sequence derives from an adult in good health. The CDR3 sequence is CASSPGGSYGYTF. CDR3 nucleotides: TGTGCCAGCAGCCCAGGGGGCTCTTATGGCTACACCTTC.